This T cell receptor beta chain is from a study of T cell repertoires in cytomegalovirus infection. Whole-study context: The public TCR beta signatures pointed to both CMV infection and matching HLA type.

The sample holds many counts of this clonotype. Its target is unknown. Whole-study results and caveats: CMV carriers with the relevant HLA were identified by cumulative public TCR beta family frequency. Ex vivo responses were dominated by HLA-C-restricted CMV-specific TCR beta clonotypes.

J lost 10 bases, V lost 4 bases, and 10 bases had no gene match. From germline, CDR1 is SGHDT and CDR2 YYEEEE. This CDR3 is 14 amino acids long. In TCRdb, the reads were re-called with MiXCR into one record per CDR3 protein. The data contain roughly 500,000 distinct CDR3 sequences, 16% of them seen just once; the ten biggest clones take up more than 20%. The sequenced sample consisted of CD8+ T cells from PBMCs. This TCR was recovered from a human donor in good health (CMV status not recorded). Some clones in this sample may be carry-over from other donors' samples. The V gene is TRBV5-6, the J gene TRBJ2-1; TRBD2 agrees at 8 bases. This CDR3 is CASSPGTSVREQFF. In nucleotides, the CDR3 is TGTGCCAGCAGCCCCGGGACTAGTGTAAGGGAGCAGTTCTTC.